The 8 T cell receptor beta chains reported below all come from one sample, sequenced in a study of T-cell reconstitution after alpha-beta-depleted transplantation in children. Unique molecular identifiers were incorporated when the TCRbeta library was constructed. Each CDR3 protein is one row after TCRdb ran MiXCR on the PCR reads. Among around 18,000 distinct CDR3 sequences listed, around 5% were seen once. This material consisted of PBMCs, taken before TCRalphabeta/CD19-depleted stem cell transplant. Receptor source: a boy younger than 18 with acute lymphoblastic leukemia, due to receive a stem cell transplant.

This chain connects TRBV11-2 to TRBJ2-3; D is uncertain. The CDR3 is 13 amino acids. With 1 base removed from V and 3 bases from J, the gap between germline ends came to 5 bases. The germline V gene encodes CDR1 SGHAT and CDR2 FQNNGV. In DNA, the CDR3 is TGTGCCAGCAGCTTAGCCCCGACAGATACGCAGTATTTT. It is translated as CASSLAPTDTQYF. Using reference TRBV11-2 and TRBJ2-3 for the parts outside the CDR3, the full variable domain is EAGVAQSPRYKIIEKRQSVAFWCNPISGHATLYWYQQILGQGPKLLIQFQNNGVVDDSQLPKDRFSAERLKGVDSTLKIQPAKLEDSAVYLCASSLAPTDTQYFGPGTRLTVL.

This clonotype has a count of ten or more. The rearrangement uses TRBV20-1 and TRBJ2-3; 10 bases map to TRBD1. The V gene's germline CDR1 is DFQATT and CDR2 SNEGSKA (reference sequence). The V gene end was trimmed by 0 bases and the J gene end by 4 bases; junction bases not matched to a gene: 10. This CDR3 is 17 amino acids long. The DNA of the CDR3 is TGCAGTGCTAGAGAGTTTTTGGGACAGGGGCGGGCAGATACGCAGTATTTT. Encoded protein: CSAREFLGQGRADTQYF.

This clonotype was detected ten times or more. The J gene is TRBJ2-7, the V gene TRBV7-8; possibly TRBD1 or TRBD2 for D (5 bases each). Germline V gene sequence: CDR1 SGHVS, CDR2 FQNEAQ. This CDR3 has 14 amino acids. V gave up 1 base and J gave up 5 bases, with 12 bases separating them. The CDR3 reads CASSLGGVNNEQYF. The DNA of the CDR3 is TGTGCCAGCAGCTTAGGAGGGGTAAACAACGAGCAGTACTTC.

Many counts were recorded for this clonotype. The chain uses TRBV30 and TRBJ2-7; D perhaps matches TRBD1 (5 bases). V was trimmed by 2 bases and J by 3 bases, leaving 11 bases between them. The CDR3 sequence is 13 residues long. CDR1 GTSNPN and CDR2 SVGIG come from the germline V gene (reference sequence). CDR3 loop: CAWSFQGLYEQYF. CDR3 bases: TGTGCCTGGAGTTTCCAGGGCCTCTACGAGCAGTACTTC.

This clonotype occurred many times. The V gene is TRBV27, the J gene TRBJ1-1; 8 bases are shared with TRBD1. Germline V gene data show CDR1 as MNHEY and CDR2 as SMNVEV (reference sequence). The CDR3 sequence is 14 residues long. Losses at the gene ends were 4 bases for V and 1 base for J; bases not matched to a gene: 2. The DNA for the CDR3 is TGTGCCAGCAGTTCCGGGACAGGGAACACTGAAGCTTTCTTT. Protein sequence: CASSSGTGNTEAFF.

This clonotype was picked up many times. The chain couples TRBV12-3 or TRBV12-4 to TRBJ2-6; 8 bases fit TRBD1. V lost 6 bases to trimming and J lost 2 bases; unmatched junction nucleotides: 9. CDR3 size: 17 residues. The CDR3 sequence is CASSLYRGMTGANVLTF. CDR3 coding DNA: TGTGCCAGCAGCTTATACAGGGGGATGACTGGGGCCAACGTCCTGACTTTC.

In its sample, this clonotype was seen many times. This sequence joins TRBV28 and TRBJ2-7, with 9 bases lining up with TRBD1. J was trimmed by 4 bases and V by 0 bases; bases with no gene match: 7. The CDR3 sequence is 16 residues long. Germline lookup yields CDR1 MDHEN and CDR2 SYDVKM. The DNA for the CDR3 is TGTGCCAGCAGTTTATGGGGGACAGGGTGGCAGTACGAGCAGTACTTC. As protein: CASSLWGTGWQYEQYF.

This clonotype was detected ten times or more. The chain employs TRBV29-1 and TRBJ1-3, with D uncertain. The ends were cut back, 6 bases at V and 0 bases at J, with 9 bases in the middle. CDR1 is SQVTM, CDR2 ANQGSEA, per germline. The CDR3 has 13 amino acids. CDR3 bases: TGCAGCGTCCAGCGGGGCTCTGGAAACACCATATATTTT. This codes for CSVQRGSGNTIYF. Combining the CDR3 with reference TRBV29-1 and TRBJ1-3 gives the whole variable domain SAVISQKPSRDICQRGTSLTIQCQVDSQVTMMFWYRQQPGQSLTLIATANQGSEATYESGFVIDKFPISRPNLTFSTLTVSNMSPEDSSIYLCSVQRGSGNTIYFGEGSWLTVV.